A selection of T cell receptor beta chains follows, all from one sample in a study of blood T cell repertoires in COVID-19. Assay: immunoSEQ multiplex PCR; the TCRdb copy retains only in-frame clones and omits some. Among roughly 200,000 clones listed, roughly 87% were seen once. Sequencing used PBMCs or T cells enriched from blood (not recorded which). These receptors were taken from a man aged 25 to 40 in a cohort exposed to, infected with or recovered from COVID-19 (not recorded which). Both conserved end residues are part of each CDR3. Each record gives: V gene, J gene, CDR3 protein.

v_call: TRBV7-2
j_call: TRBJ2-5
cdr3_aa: CASRPGGRLQETQYF

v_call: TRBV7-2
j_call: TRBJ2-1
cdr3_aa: CASSHPGALPDEQFF

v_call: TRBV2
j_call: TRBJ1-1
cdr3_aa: CANNLENTEAFF

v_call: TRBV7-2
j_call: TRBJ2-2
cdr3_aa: CASSPDRAGADTGELFF

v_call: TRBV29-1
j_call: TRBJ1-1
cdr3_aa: CSVRTVAEAFF

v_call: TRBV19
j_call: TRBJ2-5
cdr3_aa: CASSIDGTTKGETQYF

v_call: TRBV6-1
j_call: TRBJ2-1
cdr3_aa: CASREKEGLQGNEQFF

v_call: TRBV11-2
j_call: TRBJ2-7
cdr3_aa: CASSLPGTQKTYEQYF

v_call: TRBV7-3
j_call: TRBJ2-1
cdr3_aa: CASSLHTGWGNEQFF

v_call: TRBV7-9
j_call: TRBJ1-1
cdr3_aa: CASSSTGKGTEAFF

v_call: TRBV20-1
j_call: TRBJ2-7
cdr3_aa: CSAIDPRVSDEQYF

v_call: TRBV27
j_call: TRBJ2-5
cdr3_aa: CASSLAIAEETQYF

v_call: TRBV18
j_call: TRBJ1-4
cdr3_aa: CASSAGTGSEKLFF

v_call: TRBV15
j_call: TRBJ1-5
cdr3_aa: CATSREGPGLQPQHF

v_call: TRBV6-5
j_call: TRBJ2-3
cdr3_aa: CASSYSLAGSTDTQYF